A selection of T cell receptor beta chains follows, all from one sample in a study of blood T cell repertoires in COVID-19. Clones were sequenced by immunoSEQ multiplex PCR, and TCRdb holds only the in-frame ones, with some missing. Among tens of thousands of clones listed, about four fifths were seen once. The sequenced sample consisted of peripheral blood. The receptors stem from a man aged 65-85 years with COVID-19, enrolled during active disease. The CDR3 runs from the conserved cysteine through the conserved F or W. The D gene is left open where the match is weak. Clone sizes are given selectively: once, few, many, or a class where the clone is expanded.

d_gene	abundance	v_gene	j_gene	CDR3nt	CDR3aa
.	.	TRBV7-2	TRBJ2-7	TGTGCCAGCAGCTTAGGATTGGGGCTATGGGAGCAGTACTTC	CASSLGLGLWEQYF
.	.	TRBV2	TRBJ1-1	TGTGCCACGGGACTGGGGGGATGGACTGAAGCTTTCTTT	CATGLGGWTEAFF
.	.	TRBV19	TRBJ1-2	TGTGCCAGTAGTCTTTTGACAGGTGGGAGCTATGGCTACACCTTC	CASSLLTGGSYGYTF
TRBD1	.	TRBV7-9	TRBJ1-4	TGTGCCAGCAGCTTAGAGACAGGGCGTGAAAAACTGTTTTTT	CASSLETGREKLFF
.	.	TRBV5-1	TRBJ2-7	TGCGCCAGCCGGGAGGGGGCTAGCTCCTACGAGCAGTACTTC	CASREGASSYEQYF
TRBD1	.	TRBV5-1	TRBJ1-1	TGCGCCAGCAGCCCTGGTCGCAGGGGGCAAGCTTTCTTT	CASSPGRRGQAFF
TRBD1	.	TRBV2	TRBJ1-4	TGTGCCAGCGAGGGGACAGGGGGCTCCCCCCGGGTTTTT	CASEGTGGSPRVF
TRBD1	.	TRBV10-3	TRBJ1-4	TGTGCCATCAGTGCGACAGGGGGCGGCGAAAAACTGTTTTTT	CAISATGGGEKLFF
TRBD2	once	TRBV15	TRBJ2-5	TGTGCCACCAGCAGAGCGGGACTAGCGGGGCAAGAGACCCAGTACTTC	CATSRAGLAGQETQYF
.	.	TRBV19	TRBJ1-3	TGTGCCAGTAGCGAACAGGGATTCGGAAACACCATATATTTT	CASSEQGFGNTIYF
.	.	TRBV7-2	TRBJ1-6	TGTGCCAGCAGACGAGACAGTTATAATTCACCCCTCCACTTT	CASRRDSYNSPLHF